This T cell receptor beta chain was profiled in a study of radiotherapy plus CTLA-4 blockade in lung cancer. Some clones are missing from TCRdb's copy, which holds only in-frame ones; the method was immunoSEQ multiplex PCR. The data hold about 110,000 clones, with roughly 84% observed a single time. This CDR3 has 15 residues. Trimming left V 3 bases short and J 5 bases short, with 13 bases between. From germline, CDR1 is SGHAT and CDR2 FQNNGV. General study findings and limits: Radiotherapy plus ipilimumab was followed by expansion in blood of tumor-derived TCR clones. Early blood T cell clone dynamics, with interferon-beta, were reported to best predict response.

Focal radiation and CTLA-4 blockade (ipilimumab) were tested in chemo-refractory metastatic non-small-cell lung cancer patients. With respect to this clone: As yet, its antigen is unknown.

This chain links TRBV11-2 with TRBJ1-4; D possibly corresponds to TRBD1 (6 bases). Sample: peripheral blood, taken from a patient treated with radiotherapy plus ipilimumab. The receptor comes from a human donor with non-small cell lung cancer that progressed on radiotherapy plus ipilimumab. Some clones in this sample may be carry-over from other donors' samples. As DNA, the CDR3 is TGTGCCAGCAGCTTTAGGACAGTGGGCAATGAAAAACTGTTTTTT. Translating gives CASSFRTVGNEKLFF.